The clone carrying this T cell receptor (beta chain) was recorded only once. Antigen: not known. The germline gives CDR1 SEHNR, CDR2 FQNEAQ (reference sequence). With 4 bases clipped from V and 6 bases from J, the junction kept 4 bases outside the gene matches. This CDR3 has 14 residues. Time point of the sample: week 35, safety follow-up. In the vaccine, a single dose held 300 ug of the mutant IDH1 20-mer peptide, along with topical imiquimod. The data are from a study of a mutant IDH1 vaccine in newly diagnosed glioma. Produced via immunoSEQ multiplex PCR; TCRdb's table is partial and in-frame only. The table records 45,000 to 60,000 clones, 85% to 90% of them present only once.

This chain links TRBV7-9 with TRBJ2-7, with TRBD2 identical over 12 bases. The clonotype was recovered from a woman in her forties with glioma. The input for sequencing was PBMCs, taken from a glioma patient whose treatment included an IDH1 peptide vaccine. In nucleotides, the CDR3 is TGTGCCAGCAGCTCGGGGACTAGCGGGTCCGAGCAGTACTTC. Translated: CASSSGTSGSEQYF. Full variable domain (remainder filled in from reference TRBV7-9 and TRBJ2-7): DTGVSQNPRHKITKRGQNVTFRCDPISEHNRLYWYRQTLGQGPEFLTYFQNEAQLEKSRLLSDRFSAERPKGSFSTLEIQRTEQGDSAMYLCASSSGTSGSEQYFGPGTRLTVT.